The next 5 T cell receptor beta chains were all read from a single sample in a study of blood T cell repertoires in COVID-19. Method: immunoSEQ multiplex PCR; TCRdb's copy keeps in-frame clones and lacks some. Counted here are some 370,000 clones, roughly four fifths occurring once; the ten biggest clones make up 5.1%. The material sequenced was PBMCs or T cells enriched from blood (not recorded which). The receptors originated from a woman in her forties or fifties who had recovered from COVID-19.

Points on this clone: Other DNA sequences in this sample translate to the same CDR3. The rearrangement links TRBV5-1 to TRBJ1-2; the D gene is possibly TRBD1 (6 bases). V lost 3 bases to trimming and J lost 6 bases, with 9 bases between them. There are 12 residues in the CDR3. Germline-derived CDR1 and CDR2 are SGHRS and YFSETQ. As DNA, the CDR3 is TGCGCCAGCAGCTCTCCAGGGGATGGCTACACCTTC. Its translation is CASSSPGDGYTF.

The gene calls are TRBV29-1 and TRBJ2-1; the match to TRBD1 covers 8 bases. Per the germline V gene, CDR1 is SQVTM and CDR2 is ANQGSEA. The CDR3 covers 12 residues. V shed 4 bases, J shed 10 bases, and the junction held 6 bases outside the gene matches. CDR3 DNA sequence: TGCAGCGTTGTAAAACAGGGGGTGGAGCAGTTCTTC. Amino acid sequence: CSVVKQGVEQFF.

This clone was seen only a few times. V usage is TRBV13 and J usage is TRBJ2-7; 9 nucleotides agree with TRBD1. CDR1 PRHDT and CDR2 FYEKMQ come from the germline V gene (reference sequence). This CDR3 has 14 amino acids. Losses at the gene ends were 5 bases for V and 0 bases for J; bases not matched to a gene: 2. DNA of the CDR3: TGTGCCAGCAGCCAGGACAGGGGCTCCTACGAGCAGTACTTC. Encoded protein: CASSQDRGSYEQYF. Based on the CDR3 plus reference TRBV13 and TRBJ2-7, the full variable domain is AAGVIQSPRHLIKEKRETATLKCYPIPRHDTVYWYQQGPGQDPQFLISFYEKMQSDKGSIPDRFSAQQFSDYHSELNMSSLELGDSALYFCASSQDRGSYEQYFGPGTRLTVT.

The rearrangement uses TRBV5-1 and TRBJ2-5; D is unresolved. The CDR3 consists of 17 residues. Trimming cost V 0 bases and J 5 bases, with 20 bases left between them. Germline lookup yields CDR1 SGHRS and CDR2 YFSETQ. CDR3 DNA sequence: TGCGCCAGCAGCTTGGGACTGCGCCCCACGATTGGGGAGACCCAGTACTTC. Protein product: CASSLGLRPTIGETQYF. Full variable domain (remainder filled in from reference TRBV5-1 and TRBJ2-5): KAGVTQTPRYLIKTRGQQVTLSCSPISGHRSVSWYQQTPGQGLQFLFEYFSETQRNKGNFPGRFSGRQFSNSRSEMNVSTLELGDSALYLCASSLGLRPTIGETQYFGPGTRLLVL.

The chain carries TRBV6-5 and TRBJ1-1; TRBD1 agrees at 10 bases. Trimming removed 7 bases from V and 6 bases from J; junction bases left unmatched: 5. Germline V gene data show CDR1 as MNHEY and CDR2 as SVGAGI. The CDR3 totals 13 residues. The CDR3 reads CASNLGQGAEAFF. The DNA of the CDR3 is TGTGCCAGCAACCTAGGACAGGGGGCTGAAGCTTTCTTT.